The clone carrying this T cell receptor beta chain was counted between two and nine times. Its antigen is unidentified. These data originate in a study of cytomegalovirus exposure and HLA in healthy donors. Study results and caveats: Generally TCR sequences proved uncommon, though certain public TCRs appeared in numerous donors.

The PCR made use of 60 Vbeta and 13 Jbeta primers. Generated by immunoSEQ multiplex PCR, the TCRdb table keeps only in-frame clones and is missing some. The table lists 93,000 or so clones, around 79% of them singletons. Germline CDR1 SGHNT, CDR2 YYREEE (reference sequence). V was trimmed by 0 bases and J by 6 bases, leaving 9 bases between them. The CDR3 runs 13 residues. The receptor comes from a man in his fifties in good health and CMV-seropositive. The chain has TRBV5-4 and TRBJ2-5; possible D gene TRBD1, 5 bases. Sequenced sample: PBMCs. CDR3 in DNA: TGTGCCAGCAGCTTGGTGGGGCAGCAGACCCAGTACTTC. Residues: CASSLVGQQTQYF.